The rows below give T cell receptor beta chains drawn from one sample of a study of identical twins. TCRdb re-analysed the 5' RACE reads in MiXCR, keeping a single row per CDR3 protein. Among about 530,000 distinct CDR3 sequences listed, 20% to 25% were seen once. The same specimen was also included in a second study, on yellow fever vaccine responses in identical twins.

The sequencing input was CD4+ T cells sorted from blood. The receptors shown here come from a young woman in good health. Each CDR3 is given without its conserved first and last residue.

TRBJ2-1	TRBV5-1	ASSVIGAYNEQF
TRBJ2-2	TRBV2	ASRRTSDTGELF
TRBJ1-1	TRBV5-1	ASSLAERWDTGGTEAF
TRBJ2-1	TRBV10-3	AIESTSNEQF
TRBJ1-1	TRBV5-1	ASSLVQGPEAF
TRBJ2-1	TRBV7-2	ASTRTIEQF
TRBJ2-7	TRBV7-2	ASSAPGAGEYEQY
TRBJ2-7	TRBV10-3	AISETSGIEQY
TRBJ2-6	TRBV7-2	ASSPIVVGGANVLT
TRBJ2-2	TRBV7-9	ASSYPGLVTGELF